This record covers a single T cell receptor (beta chain). The antigen remains unidentified. This specimen comes from a study of blood T cells in healthy people across ages. V dropped 4 bases and J dropped 5 bases, with 21 bases sitting between them. The CDR3 sequence is 16 residues long. CDR1 SGDLS and CDR2 YYNGEE come from the germline V gene. For the second PCR, which ran for 7 to 11 cycles, a sample-barcoded 5' primer and a J-beta primer mix were used. TCRdb itself ran the 5' RACE reads through MiXCR, one entry per CDR3 protein. The table lists under 2,000,000 distinct CDR3 sequences, around half of them singletons, with 2.1% in the top ten. Study results and caveats: A roughly linear fall in TCR beta diversity per million T cells was seen with increasing age.

The sequencing sample was made of blood. The chain recombines TRBV9 with TRBJ1-2; no clear D. The TCR comes from a woman between 40 and 55 years old in good health. The CDR3 DNA reads TGTGCCAGCAGCCCCCATTCGCCGGCAGCTGCTTATGGCTACACCTTC. Amino acid sequence: CASSPHSPAAAYGYTF. The whole variable domain, filled in from reference TRBV9 and TRBJ1-2, reads DSGVTQTPKHLITATGQRVTLRCSPRSGDLSVYWYQQSLDQGLQFLIQYYNGEERAKGNILERFSAQQFPDLHSELNLSSLELGDSALYFCASSPHSPAAAYGYTFGSGTRLTVV.